This is a list of T cell receptor beta chains from one sample in a study of blood T cell repertoires in COVID-19. The assay was immunoSEQ multiplex PCR, and TCRdb's table has in-frame clones only and misses some. The table shows over 300,000 clones, with about 90% occurring only once. The source material was peripheral blood. The origin of the receptors is a man aged 40-55 years with acute or convalescent COVID-19. Each CDR3 is given with its conserved first and last residue. The D gene is left open where the match is weak. Clone size is not always given. Where it is, it says once, few, many or a class for expanded clones.

D gene	V gene	J gene	clone size	CDR3 DNA	CDR3 protein
TRBD2	TRBV2	TRBJ2-1	once	TGTGCCAGCAGAATACTAGCGGGAGTCAACAATGAGCAGTTCTTC	CASRILAGVNNEQFF
TRBD2	TRBV7-7	TRBJ2-2	.	TGTGCTAGCAGCTTAGCGGGAGTGGGCACCGGGGAGCTGTTTTTT	CASSLAGVGTGELFF
.	TRBV2	TRBJ1-6	few	TGTGCCGCCTCACCATTCAGGGGTGGATCCTATAATTCACCCCTCCACTTT	CAASPFRGGSYNSPLHF
TRBD1	TRBV2	TRBJ1-1	few	TGTGCCAGCAGTGGACAGGGAAGGGCCACTGAAGCTTTCTTT	CASSGQGRATEAFF
.	TRBV3-1/TRBV3-2	TRBJ1-2	.	TGTGCCAGCAGCCAAGATCTGGGACTGGTTGGCTACACCTTC	CASSQDLGLVGYTF
.	TRBV19	TRBJ1-4	few	TGTGCCAGTAGTATCCGCAGGGCAACTAATGAAAAACTGTTTTTT	CASSIRRATNEKLFF
TRBD1	TRBV5-4	TRBJ1-2	.	TGTGCCAGCAGCGGGGGGACAGAGAACTATGGCTACACCTTC	CASSGGTENYGYTF
.	TRBV24-1	TRBJ1-2	.	TGTGCCACCAGTGATTTTCTACAGGTCGACTTCACCTTC	CATSDFLQVDFTF
TRBD2	TRBV27	TRBJ2-3	.	TGTGCCAGCAGTTCCCCCCTGAGACTAGCGGGGGGGCGTCACACAGATACGCAGTATTTT	CASSSPLRLAGGRHTDTQYF
.	TRBV19	TRBJ1-5	few	TGTGCCAGTAGTACCGAAAGGCCGACAGGCCCAAATCAGCCCCAGCATTTT	CASSTERPTGPNQPQHF
.	TRBV28	TRBJ2-3	many	TGTGCCACAGAGGCCGCCATTAATACGCAGTATTTT	CATEAAINTQYF
TRBD1	TRBV4-1	TRBJ2-7	.	TGCGCCAGCAGCCAAGCCCCCTTAACACAGGGGCTGGCCTACGAGCAGTACTTC	CASSQAPLTQGLAYEQYF
.	TRBV19	TRBJ2-3	.	TGTGCCAGTAGTACGGGGGAGAACACAGATACGCAGTATTTT	CASSTGENTDTQYF
.	TRBV5-4	TRBJ1-4	.	TGTGCCAGCAGCTACAGGGAAGAGGGGGAAAAACTGTTTTTT	CASSYREEGEKLFF
.	TRBV4-3	TRBJ1-2	.	TGCGCCAGCAGCCAAGGTGACAGCCTCTATGGCTACACCTTC	CASSQGDSLYGYTF
.	TRBV28	TRBJ1-1	.	TGTGCCAGCAGTTTTGGAACAGGGTACACTGAAGCTTTCTTT	CASSFGTGYTEAFF
TRBD1	TRBV5-3	TRBJ1-5	few	TGTGCCAGAAGCGAACGACAGGGGCGAAATAGCAATCAGCCCCAGCATTTT	CARSERQGRNSNQPQHF
TRBD1	TRBV28	TRBJ1-5	.	TGTGCCAGCGGCAGGGGGAATCAGCCCCAGCATTTT	CASGRGNQPQHF
.	TRBV19	TRBJ1-2	.	TGTGCCAGTAGTATTACAGGCTCGTTCCCCTATGGCTACACCTTC	CASSITGSFPYGYTF
TRBD2	TRBV5-1	TRBJ2-5	.	TGCGCCAGCAGCCCGGTTGGGGCGGGGGGGGCCGGAGAGACCCAGTACTTC	CASSPVGAGGAGETQYF
.	TRBV27	TRBJ2-2	.	TGTGCCAGCAGTTTCGCCCAGGGGACCGGGGAGCTGTTTTTT	CASSFAQGTGELFF
.	TRBV12-3/TRBV12-4	TRBJ1-1	.	TGTGCCAGCACTTCAGGGGTTGAAGCTTTCTTT	CASTSGVEAFF
.	TRBV19	TRBJ1-4	.	TGTGCCAGTAGTACAGTCGAAAAACTGTTTTTT	CASSTVEKLFF
TRBD2	TRBV4-1	TRBJ2-5	.	TGCGCCAGCAGCCAGAGTGGGACTAGCGGGAGCCAAGAGACCCAGTACTTC	CASSQSGTSGSQETQYF
TRBD1	TRBV30	TRBJ1-2	.	TGTGCCTCCCTAGGACAGGGACCTGGCTACACCTTC	CASLGQGPGYTF
TRBD2	TRBV3-1/TRBV3-2	TRBJ2-7	.	TGTGCCAGCAGCCAAGGGCTAGCGGCGAGCTACGAGCAGTACTTC	CASSQGLAASYEQYF
TRBD2	TRBV28	TRBJ2-7	.	TGTGCCAGCAGCAACTCCGGACTAGCGGGGGGCTTCTCCTACGAGCAGTACTTC	CASSNSGLAGGFSYEQYF
TRBD1	TRBV30	TRBJ2-2	.	TGTGCCTGGAGTGTAGGAATGGGACAGGGTTTCACCGGGGAGCTGTTTTTT	CAWSVGMGQGFTGELFF
.	TRBV2	TRBJ1-6	.	TGTGCCAGCAGGGCAGGGTACGTTAATTCACCCCTCCACTTT	CASRAGYVNSPLHF